Following are 30 T cell receptor beta chains from one sample sequenced in a study of shared clonotypes between healthy human individuals. Sequenced by immunoSEQ multiplex PCR; TCRdb stores in-frame clones only, minus some. The sample lists 650,000 to 800,000 clones, approximately 72% occurring once. The material sequenced was memory CD4+ T cells sorted from blood. The subset denotes: CD45RA-negative fraction. These receptors were collected from a woman in her twenties or thirties in good health.

The gene calls are TRBV6-1 and TRBJ2-2; no clear D. The V gene's germline CDR1 is MNHNS and CDR2 SASEGT. The CDR3 runs to 12 residues. Trimming stripped 4 bases from V and 6 bases from J, with 6 bases between. The CDR3 here is CASSGRAGELFF. CDR3 in DNA: TGTGCCAGCAGTGGACGGGCCGGGGAGCTGTTTTTT.

The genes are TRBV2 and TRBJ1-1; D uncertain. V was clipped by 5 bases and J by 4 bases, with 8 bases between them. The CDR3 is 12 amino acids. Germline assignment: CDR1 SNHLY and CDR2 FYNNEI. The CDR3 loop is CASSPRGTEAFF. Written as DNA, the CDR3 is TGTGCCAGCAGTCCCCGCGGCACTGAAGCTTTCTTT.

Concerning this clone itself: A read error may account for a junction end that differs from germline. Other DNA variants within this sample encode the same CDR3. This chain connects TRBV28 to TRBJ2-7; D gene uncertain. Germline V gene data show CDR1 as MDHEN and CDR2 as SYDVKM. This CDR3 is built from 13 residues. The CDR3 nucleotides are TGTGCTAGCAGCCCCCCCCCGATCTACGAGCAGTACTTC. It translates to CASSPPPIYEQYF. The whole variable domain, filled in from reference TRBV28 and TRBJ2-7, reads DVKVTQSSRYLVKRTGEKVFLECVQDMDHENMFWYRQDPGLGLRLIYFSYDVKMKEKGDIPEGYSVSREKKERFSLILESASTNQTSMYLCASSPPPIYEQYFGPGTRLTVT.

The chain has TRBV2 and TRBJ2-7, with 9 bases identical to TRBD1. Germline values: CDR1 SNHLY, CDR2 FYNNEI. CDR3 length: 13 residues. V trimming: 8 bases; J trimming: 1 base; junction bases outside the gene matches: 3. The CDR3 region has the DNA TGTGCCAGCCGCGGGACAGGGTCCTACGAGCAGTACTTC. This sequence encodes CASRGTGSYEQYF.

The sample holds many counts of this clone. This chain links TRBV19 with TRBJ2-5; D perhaps matches TRBD1 (5 bases). V was shortened by 4 bases and J by 3 bases, with 6 bases between the two germline ends. The CDR3 totals 12 residues. CDR1 and CDR2 (germline): LNHDA, SQIVND (reference sequence). The CDR3 DNA sequence: TGTGCCAGTAGTAGGGGCGAAGAGACCCAGTACTTC. Its translation: CASSRGEETQYF.

The genes are TRBV28 and TRBJ2-7; D assignment may be TRBD1 or TRBD2 (5 bases each). Germline values: CDR1 MDHEN, CDR2 SYDVKM. There are 16 residues in the CDR3. V was trimmed by 1 base and J by 7 bases, leaving 20 bases between them. DNA for the CDR3: TGTGCCAGCAGTTTATCGTTCGGGGACGTGGCGCAGGAGCAGTACTTC. It specifies CASSLSFGDVAQEQYF.

This clone was seen a handful of times. The CDR3 region is CATSKDRVVSYEQFF. The CDR3 bases are TGTGCCACCAGCAAAGACAGGGTGGTCTCCTATGAGCAGTTCTTC. V usage is TRBV15 and J usage is TRBJ2-1, with 7 bases lining up with TRBD1. CDR1 and CDR2 (germline): LNHNV, YYDKDF (reference sequence). The V segment lost 4 bases and the J segment 8 bases; nucleotides outside the gene matches: 11. The CDR3 is made up of 15 amino acids.

This clone was seen once. The V and J genes are TRBV27 and TRBJ1-2; unclear D gene. This CDR3 is built from 13 residues. Trimming took 6 bases from V and 4 from J, leaving 12 bases between them. The germline gives CDR1 MNHEY, CDR2 SMNVEV (reference sequence). CDR3 nucleotide sequence: TGTGCCAGCAGGAAGGACGGACCCTATGGCTACACCTTC. Residues: CASRKDGPYGYTF.

This clone was seen more than once but under ten times. V and J are TRBV10-3 and TRBJ1-1; 7 nucleotides agree with TRBD1. Trimming cost V 2 bases and J 1 base; bases outside gene matches: 4. Germline CDR1 is ENHRY and CDR2 is SYGVKD. This CDR3 comprises 15 residues. This chain's CDR3 is CAISETGEKNTEAFF. DNA of the CDR3: TGTGCCATCAGTGAGACAGGGGAGAAGAACACTGAAGCTTTCTTT.

The gene calls are TRBV27 and TRBJ2-7, with 10 positions matching TRBD2. V lost 6 bases to trimming and J lost 4 bases; unmatched junction nucleotides: 9. This CDR3 has 15 amino acids. From germline, CDR1 is MNHEY and CDR2 SMNVEV (reference sequence). This chain's CDR3 is CASRSKAGGLYEQYF. The CDR3, as DNA: TGTGCCAGCAGGTCAAAAGCGGGAGGGCTTTACGAGCAGTACTTC.

The rearrangement uses TRBV10-3 and TRBJ1-2; 9 positions agree with TRBD1. The trim removed 3 bases at V and 1 base at J, leaving 6 bases unmatched. CDR1 is ENHRY and CDR2 is SYGVKD in the germline V gene. CDR3 size: 16 residues. CDR3 nucleotide sequence: TGTGCCATCAGTGAACAGGGGGCGGATTTTAACTATGGCTACACCTTC. It is translated as CAISEQGADFNYGYTF.

The J gene is TRBJ1-1, the V gene TRBV30; D gene uncertain. Trimming removed 4 bases at V and 1 base at J, with 4 bases between. Germline-derived CDR1 and CDR2 are GTSNPN and SVGIG (reference sequence). This CDR3 comprises 11 residues. CDR3: CAWKQNTEAFF. The DNA for the CDR3 is TGTGCCTGGAAACAGAACACTGAAGCTTTCTTT.

The genes are TRBV18 and TRBJ2-2; no reliable D call. The V end lost 3 bases, the J end lost 5 bases, and 13 bases lay between the germline ends. The CDR3 has 15 amino acids. Germline assignment: CDR1 KGHSH and CDR2 LQKENI. As DNA, the CDR3 is TGTGCCAGCTCACCTACGAGAGTCGCTACCGGGGAGCTGTTTTTT. It is translated as CASSPTRVATGELFF.

The chain combines TRBV7-2 with TRBJ2-7, with D perhaps being TRBD1 or TRBD2 (5 bases each). The V end was cut by 3 bases, the J end by 2 bases, with 17 bases between. The V gene's germline CDR1 is SGHTA and CDR2 FQGNSA. This CDR3 has 16 residues. CDR3 coding DNA: TGTGCCAGCAGCTTGATTACGGGACGGATTGCCTACGAGCAGTACTTC. This gives the protein CASSLITGRIAYEQYF.

The genes are TRBV7-2 and TRBJ2-5, with 7 bases that match TRBD2. CDR1 is SGHTA, CDR2 FQGNSA, per germline. The CDR3 is made up of 13 amino acids. Losses at the gene ends were 4 bases for V and 4 bases for J; bases not matched to a gene: 3. CDR3 residues: CASSWEGGETQYF. As DNA, the CDR3 is TGTGCCAGCAGCTGGGAGGGAGGAGAGACCCAGTACTTC.

As for this clone: The sample has other DNA sequences that encode this CDR3 too. The V gene is TRBV11-3, the J gene TRBJ2-5; D may be TRBD1 (6 bases). Trimming left V 4 bases short and J 3 bases short, with 9 bases between. The CDR3 runs 13 residues. CDR1 and CDR2 (germline): SGHNT, YENEEA. The CDR3 sequence is CASSSGQKETQYF. The CDR3 DNA reads TGTGCCAGCAGCTCAGGACAGAAAGAGACCCAGTACTTC.

The J gene is TRBJ2-7, the V gene TRBV5-1; D might be TRBD1 (6 bases). Germline-derived CDR1 and CDR2 are SGHRS and YFSETQ. The germline V and J ends were trimmed by 4 bases and 0 bases, with 14 bases remaining between them. This CDR3 is built from 15 residues. This chain's CDR3 is CASSPLPDSSYEQYF. CDR3 coding DNA: TGCGCCAGCAGCCCGCTCCCGGACAGCTCCTACGAGCAGTACTTC.

This clone was seen only a few times. The gene calls are TRBV4-2 and TRBJ2-7; 8 bases align to TRBD2. V lost 4 bases and J lost 4; bases outside the gene matches: 18. The germline V gene has CDR1 LGHNA and CDR2 YNFKEQ. CDR3 length: 18 residues. CDR3 region: CASSRTEGGASGWYEQYF. The DNA for the CDR3 is TGTGCCAGCAGCCGAACAGAGGGGGGGGCTAGCGGGTGGTACGAGCAGTACTTC.

The V gene is TRBV28, the J gene TRBJ1-1, with 7 bases lining up with TRBD1. Unmatched junction bases numbered 4, after V lost 9 bases and J lost 0 bases. The germline gives CDR1 MDHEN, CDR2 SYDVKM. The CDR3 consists of 13 residues. CDR3 region: CASKGQLNTEAFF. Here the CDR3 DNA reads TGTGCCAGTAAGGGACAGTTGAACACTGAAGCTTTCTTT. The complete variable domain, with remaining parts taken from reference TRBV28 and TRBJ1-1, reads DVKVTQSSRYLVKRTGEKVFLECVQDMDHENMFWYRQDPGLGLRLIYFSYDVKMKEKGDIPEGYSVSREKKERFSLILESASTNQTSMYLCASKGQLNTEAFFGQGTRLTVV.

The rearrangement links TRBV7-2 to TRBJ2-5; D may be TRBD2 (5 bases). The CDR3 consists of 14 residues. Germline CDR1 SGHTA, CDR2 FQGNSA. Trimming stripped 1 base from V and 3 bases from J, with 9 bases between. The CDR3 region is CASSLGAVEETQYF. The CDR3 DNA follows: TGTGCCAGCAGCTTAGGAGCGGTTGAAGAGACCCAGTACTTC.

The V gene is TRBV6-5, the J gene TRBJ2-5, with D possibly being TRBD1 or TRBD2 (5 bases each). Looked up from germline, CDR1 is MNHEY and CDR2 is SVGAGI. Trimming cost V 5 bases and J 2 bases, with 12 bases left between them. This CDR3 contains 14 residues. The CDR3 DNA reads TGTGCCAGCAGTGACCGGGACGTTCAAGAGACCCAGTACTTC. This gives the protein CASSDRDVQETQYF.

The CDR3 nucleotides are TGTGCCAGCAGTCTTCGGACTAGCGGGAGCATGGGTGGGCTTAACACCGGGGAGCTGTTTTTT. Translated, it gives CASSLRTSGSMGGLNTGELFF. The V and J genes are TRBV27 and TRBJ2-2; 13 nucleotides align to TRBD2. Germline CDR1 is MNHEY and CDR2 is SMNVEV (reference sequence). The junction had 17 bases not matched to a gene; V was cut back by 5 bases and J by 2 bases. The CDR3 totals 21 residues.

This clone occurred many times. This rearrangement joins TRBV2 to TRBJ1-5; tentative D call: TRBD1 (5 bases). The CDR3 extends over 13 amino acids. V lost 6 bases to trimming and J lost 4 bases, with 10 bases between them. Germline V gene lookup returns CDR1 SNHLY and CDR2 FYNNEI. CDR3 coding DNA: TGTGCCAGCAGCGCGGACACAAATCAGCCCCAGCATTTT. Protein: CASSADTNQPQHF.

The chain carries TRBV5-1 and TRBJ2-3, with a tentative D call TRBD2 (5 bases). In germline, CDR1 is SGHRS, CDR2 YFSETQ. V was trimmed by 7 bases and J by 2 bases, leaving 17 bases between them. The CDR3 extends over 15 amino acids. The CDR3 loop reads CASAFLGGHTDTQYF. Written as DNA, the CDR3 is TGCGCCAGCGCCTTTCTGGGCGGGCACACAGATACGCAGTATTTT.

The rearrangement joins TRBV10-3 to TRBJ1-5; D gene unclear. The CDR3 has 15 residues. Germline CDR1 and CDR2: ENHRY and SYGVKD. V lost 2 bases, J lost 2 bases, and 10 bases lay in between. The CDR3 DNA sequence: TGTGCCATCAGTGAGGCAGAGTTGGGCAATCAGCCCCAGCATTTT. Translated, it gives CAISEAELGNQPQHF.

The CDR3 sequence is CASSAFEGANYGYTF. In DNA, the CDR3 is TGCGCCAGCAGCGCCTTCGAAGGGGCTAACTATGGCTACACCTTC. The chain couples TRBV5-1 to TRBJ1-2; the D gene is possibly TRBD1 (5 bases). The CDR3 is 15 residues long. Germline assignment: CDR1 SGHRS and CDR2 YFSETQ. V was pared by 4 bases and J by 0 bases, with 13 bases between.

The V and J genes are TRBV9 and TRBJ2-1; 7 bases line up with TRBD1. The germline V gene has CDR1 SGDLS and CDR2 YYNGEE. The V gene end was trimmed by 0 bases and the J gene end by 3 bases; junction bases not matched to a gene: 6. The CDR3 extends over 16 amino acids. CDR3 in DNA: TGTGCCAGCAGCGTAGGTAAGGGGGCGATCTACAATGAGCAGTTCTTC. Encoded protein: CASSVGKGAIYNEQFF.

The chain is built from TRBV5-1 and TRBJ1-1; D perhaps matches TRBD1 (6 bases). The CDR3 loop spans 15 amino acids. The V end lost 4 bases, the J end lost 3 bases, and 16 bases lay between the germline ends. CDR1 and CDR2 (germline): SGHRS, YFSETQ. As DNA, the CDR3 is TGCGCCAGCAGCCCCCGAGGGGGAGAGGACACTGAAGCTTTCTTT. Encoded protein: CASSPRGGEDTEAFF.

This clone was recorded once. The chain couples TRBV28 to TRBJ2-2; unclear D gene. This CDR3 spans 14 amino acids. CDR1 and CDR2 from the germline V gene are MDHEN and SYDVKM. Trimming shortened V by 5 bases and J by 5 bases, and 12 bases separated the two germline ends. CDR3 residues: CASSLPRVTGELFF. CDR3 nucleotide sequence: TGTGCCAGCAGTCTGCCTCGAGTAACCGGGGAGCTGTTTTTT.

This clone was seen more than once but under ten times. The V gene is TRBV5-8, the J gene TRBJ1-2; D is ambiguous. The germline CDR1 and CDR2 sequences are SGHTS and YDEGEE. This CDR3 has 14 residues. V was clipped by 2 bases and J by 6 bases, with 14 bases between them. The CDR3 region is CASSFIRRQDGYTF. The DNA for the CDR3 is TGTGCCAGCAGCTTTATTCGGAGGCAGGATGGCTACACCTTC.